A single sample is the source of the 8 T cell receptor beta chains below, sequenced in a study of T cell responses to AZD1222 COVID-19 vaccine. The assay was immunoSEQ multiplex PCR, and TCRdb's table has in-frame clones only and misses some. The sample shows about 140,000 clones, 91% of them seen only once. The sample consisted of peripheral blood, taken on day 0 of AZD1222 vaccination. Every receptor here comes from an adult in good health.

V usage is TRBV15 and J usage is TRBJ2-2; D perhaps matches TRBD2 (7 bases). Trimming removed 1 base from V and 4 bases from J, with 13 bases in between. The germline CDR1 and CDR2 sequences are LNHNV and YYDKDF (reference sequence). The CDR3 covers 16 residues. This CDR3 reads CATSRGGGGLTGELFF. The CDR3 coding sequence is TGTGCCACCAGCAGAGGAGGCGGGGGCCTCACCGGGGAGCTGTTTTTT. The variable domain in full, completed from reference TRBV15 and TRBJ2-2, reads DAMVIQNPRYQVTQFGKPVTLSCSQTLNHNVMYWYQQKSSQAPKLLFHYYDKDFNNEADTPDNFQSRRPNTSFCFLDIRSPGLGDTAMYLCATSRGGGGLTGELFFGEGSRLTVL.

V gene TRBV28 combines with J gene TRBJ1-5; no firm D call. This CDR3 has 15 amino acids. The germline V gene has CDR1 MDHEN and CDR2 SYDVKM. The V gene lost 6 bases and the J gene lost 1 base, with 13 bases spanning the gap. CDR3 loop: CASRTDWQSNQPQHF. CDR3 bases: TGTGCCAGCAGAACAGACTGGCAGAGCAATCAGCCCCAGCATTTT.

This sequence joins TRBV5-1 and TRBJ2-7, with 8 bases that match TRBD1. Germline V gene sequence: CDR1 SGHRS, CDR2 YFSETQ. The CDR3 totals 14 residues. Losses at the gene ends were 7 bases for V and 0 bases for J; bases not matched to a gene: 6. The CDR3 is CASGSTGGSYEQYF. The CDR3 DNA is TGCGCCAGCGGAAGTACAGGGGGCTCCTACGAGCAGTACTTC. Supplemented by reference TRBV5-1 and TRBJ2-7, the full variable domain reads KAGVTQTPRYLIKTRGQQVTLSCSPISGHRSVSWYQQTPGQGLQFLFEYFSETQRNKGNFPGRFSGRQFSNSRSEMNVSTLELGDSALYLCASGSTGGSYEQYFGPGTRLTVT.

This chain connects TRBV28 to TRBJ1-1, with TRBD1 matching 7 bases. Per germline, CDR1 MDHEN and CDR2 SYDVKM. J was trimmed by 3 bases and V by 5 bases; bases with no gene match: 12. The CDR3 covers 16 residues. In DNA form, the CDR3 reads TGTGCCAGCAGTACCGGGACAGATGGGATCGACACTGAAGCTTTCTTT. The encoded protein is CASSTGTDGIDTEAFF.

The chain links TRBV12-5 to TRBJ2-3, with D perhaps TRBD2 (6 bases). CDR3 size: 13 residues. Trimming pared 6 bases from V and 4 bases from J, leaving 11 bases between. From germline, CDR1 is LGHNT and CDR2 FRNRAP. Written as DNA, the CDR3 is TGTGCTAGTGGCGGGACTGAGGCAGATACGCAGTATTTT. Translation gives CASGGTEADTQYF.

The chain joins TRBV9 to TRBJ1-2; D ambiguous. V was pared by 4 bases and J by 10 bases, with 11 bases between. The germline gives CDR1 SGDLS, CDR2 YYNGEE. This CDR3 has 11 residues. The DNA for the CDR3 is TGTGCCAGCAGCAATGTGGGGTACTACACCTTC. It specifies CASSNVGYYTF.

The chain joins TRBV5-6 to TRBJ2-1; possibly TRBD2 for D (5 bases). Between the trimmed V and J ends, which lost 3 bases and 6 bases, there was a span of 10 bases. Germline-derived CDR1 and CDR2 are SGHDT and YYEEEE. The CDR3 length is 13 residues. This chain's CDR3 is CASSSGLSNEQFF. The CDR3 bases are TGTGCCAGCAGCTCAGGACTGTCCAATGAGCAGTTCTTC.

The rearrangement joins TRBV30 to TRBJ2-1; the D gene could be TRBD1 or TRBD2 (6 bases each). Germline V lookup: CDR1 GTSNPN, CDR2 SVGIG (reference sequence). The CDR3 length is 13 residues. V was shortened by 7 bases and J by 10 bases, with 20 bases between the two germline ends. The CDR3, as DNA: TGTGCCTTACTGACTGAGTGGAGGGGGGAGCAGTTCTTC. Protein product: CALLTEWRGEQFF.